Below are 28 T cell receptor beta chains sequenced from a single sample in a study of shared clonotypes between healthy human individuals. Only in-frame clones appear in the TCRdb table, and some are missing; sequencing was by immunoSEQ multiplex PCR. The sample comprises some 2,500,000 clones, roughly 92% of which are singletons, and more than 0.35% rests with the top ten. Sequenced input: naive CD4+ T cells from PBMCs. The subset was: CD45RA+ positively selected. The origin of the receptors is a man between 18 and 35 years old in good health. Some clones in this sample may be carry-over from other donors' samples.

The CDR3, as DNA: TGTGCCAGCGTATCTACAGGGGGAAACTACGAGCAGTACTTC. This encodes CASVSTGGNYEQYF. The chain couples TRBV6-6 to TRBJ2-7; TRBD1 matches 8 bases. The CDR3 contains 14 residues. Germline V gene data show CDR1 as MNHNY and CDR2 as SVGAGI (reference sequence). Unmatched junction bases numbered 9, after V lost 8 bases and J lost 3 bases.

The chain combines TRBV27 with TRBJ1-1; D is perhaps TRBD1 (6 bases). In germline, CDR1 is MNHEY, CDR2 SMNVEV (reference sequence). V lost 3 bases, J lost 0 bases, and 14 bases lay in between. This CDR3 is built from 16 residues. In DNA, the CDR3 is TGTGCCAGCAGTTTGGCAGGGGCGGGGGTGAACACTGAAGCTTTCTTT. Translation: CASSLAGAGVNTEAFF.

The chain carries TRBV5-1 and TRBJ2-7; 7 positions agree with TRBD2. Looked up from germline, CDR1 is SGHRS and CDR2 is YFSETQ. The CDR3 consists of 14 residues. The V and J ends lost 1 base and 6 bases, in that order; junction bases with no gene match: 7. CDR3 protein: CASSLMTSSVEQYF. DNA for the CDR3: TGCGCCAGCAGCTTGATGACTAGCTCGGTCGAGCAGTACTTC.

The chain is built from TRBV28 and TRBJ1-2, with TRBD1 matching over 8 bases. The germline CDR1 and CDR2 sequences are MDHEN and SYDVKM. This CDR3 comprises 15 residues. With 1 base clipped from V and 4 bases from J, the junction kept 5 bases outside the gene matches. In nucleotides, the CDR3 is TGTGCCAGCAGTTTATTCCCGGGACAGGTCTATGGCTACACCTTC. This gives the protein CASSLFPGQVYGYTF.

The rearrangement links TRBV2 to TRBJ1-5; D not certain. Germline CDR1 reads SNHLY; CDR2 reads FYNNEI. This CDR3 contains 14 residues. V was cut by 8 bases and J by 0 bases, with 11 bases left in between. The CDR3 loop reads CASSTSNSNQPQHF. The CDR3 region has the DNA TGTGCCAGCTCCACAAGCAATAGCAATCAGCCCCAGCATTTT.

The chain combines TRBV27 with TRBJ2-1; 7 bases align to TRBD1. Germline V gene lookup returns CDR1 MNHEY and CDR2 SMNVEV (reference sequence). This CDR3 is 14 amino acids long. Unmatched junction bases numbered 14, after V lost 9 bases and J lost 9 bases. DNA of the CDR3: TGTGCCAGGTTGAGAGGGGAAGGGGGCGGTGAGCAGTTCTTC. Amino acid sequence: CARLRGEGGGEQFF.

This clone came up a few times. This chain connects TRBV6-1 to TRBJ1-1, with D maybe TRBD1 (5 bases). CDR1 and CDR2 (germline): MNHNS, SASEGT. The CDR3 length is 14 residues. Trimming cost V 1 base and J 6 bases, with 12 bases left between them. In DNA form, the CDR3 reads TGTGCCAGCAGTGAAGGGGGCACTTGGGCTGAAGCTTTCTTT. Its translation: CASSEGGTWAEAFF.

The V and J genes are TRBV5-1 and TRBJ2-3; a possible D gene is TRBD2 (6 bases). The CDR3 is made up of 15 amino acids. Trimming took off 4 bases at V and 5 bases at J, with 17 bases between the two ends. CDR1 SGHRS and CDR2 YFSETQ come from the germline V gene. The chain's CDR3 is CASSRMNAAGDTQYF. CDR3 nucleotides: TGCGCCAGCAGCCGTATGAACGCAGCGGGAGATACGCAGTATTTT.

The V call is TRBV28, the J call TRBJ2-7; 10 nucleotides align to TRBD2. Germline CDR1 MDHEN, CDR2 SYDVKM. V shed 5 bases, J shed 6 bases, and the junction held 13 bases outside the gene matches. The CDR3 extends over 16 amino acids. CDR3 residues: CASSPPSAGGLSEQYF. CDR3 nucleotides: TGTGCCAGCAGTCCCCCCTCAGCGGGAGGGCTTAGCGAGCAGTACTTC. The complete variable domain, with remaining parts taken from reference TRBV28 and TRBJ2-7, reads DVKVTQSSRYLVKRTGEKVFLECVQDMDHENMFWYRQDPGLGLRLIYFSYDVKMKEKGDIPEGYSVSREKKERFSLILESASTNQTSMYLCASSPPSAGGLSEQYFGPGTRLTVT.

The V and J genes are TRBV28 and TRBJ2-1, with unresolved D. CDR1 is MDHEN, CDR2 SYDVKM, per germline. The CDR3 is 15 amino acids. The V end was cut by 5 bases, the J end by 3 bases, with 14 bases between. The CDR3 loop is CASSAPPFSYNEQFF. CDR3 nucleotides: TGTGCCAGCAGTGCCCCCCCTTTCAGCTACAATGAGCAGTTCTTC.

The chain uses TRBV27 and TRBJ2-1; 7 positions match TRBD2. This CDR3 is built from 15 residues. V was pared by 4 bases and J by 8 bases, with 11 bases of the junction left unmatched. Germline-derived CDR1 and CDR2 are MNHEY and SMNVEV (reference sequence). The CDR3, as DNA: TGTGCCAGCAGTTGGGGGGGGTTCTCCCACGATGAGCAGTTCTTC. It yields the protein CASSWGGFSHDEQFF.

The rearrangement links TRBV27 to TRBJ1-2; D is unresolved. The germline CDR1 and CDR2 sequences are MNHEY and SMNVEV (reference sequence). This CDR3 is built from 14 residues. Trimming pared 7 bases from V and 6 bases from J, leaving 18 bases between. For the CDR3, the DNA is TGTGCCAGCACCTCTCGCCAGGCGAACGATGGCTACACCTTC. Its protein product is CASTSRQANDGYTF.

The rearrangement joins TRBV2 to TRBJ2-2; TRBD2 matches 12 bases. The CDR3 covers 16 residues. Germline values: CDR1 SNHLY, CDR2 FYNNEI. The junction had 6 bases not matched to a gene; V was cut back by 3 bases and J by 7 bases. Written as DNA, the CDR3 is TGTGCCAGCAGTGAGACTAGCGGGAGTCGGGGCGGGGAGCTGTTTTTT. It is translated as CASSETSGSRGGELFF.

The rearrangement joins TRBV5-1 to TRBJ2-1; 8 bases map to TRBD2. The CDR3 consists of 15 residues. V lost 4 bases, J lost 2 bases, and 5 bases stayed unmatched. Germline CDR1 is SGHRS and CDR2 is YFSETQ. CDR3: CASSQAGVPYNEQFF. As DNA, the CDR3 is TGCGCCAGCAGCCAAGCGGGAGTGCCCTACAATGAGCAGTTCTTC.

Concerning this clone itself: Other DNA variants within this sample encode the same CDR3. J is TRBJ2-7 and V is TRBV5-1; D gene uncertain. This CDR3 contains 13 residues. Germline CDR1 SGHRS, CDR2 YFSETQ. Trimming removed 1 base from V and 2 bases from J, with 7 bases in between. The CDR3 DNA is TGCGCCAGCAGCTTGACGTCCCCCTACGAGCAGTACTTC. Translating gives CASSLTSPYEQYF.

The V gene is TRBV7-9, the J gene TRBJ2-1, with 14 bases lining up with TRBD2. The V and J ends lost 5 bases and 8 bases, in that order; junction bases with no gene match: 14. The CDR3 totals 18 residues. CDR1 and CDR2 (germline): SEHNR, FQNEAQ (reference sequence). CDR3 loop: CASSGRGLAGVRGDEQFF. In DNA form, the CDR3 reads TGTGCCAGCAGCGGTAGGGGACTAGCGGGAGTCCGGGGAGATGAGCAGTTCTTC.

This chain connects TRBV2 to TRBJ2-5, with 7 nucleotides matching TRBD2. This CDR3 contains 14 residues. Per germline, CDR1 SNHLY and CDR2 FYNNEI. V was clipped by 4 bases and J by 3 bases; unmatched bases: 5. The CDR3 sequence is CASSGSAGEETQYF. CDR3 sequence (DNA): TGTGCCAGCAGTGGGTCCGCGGGGGAAGAGACCCAGTACTTC.

The chain recombines TRBV28 with TRBJ1-1, with TRBD1 as a possible D gene (6 bases). Germline V gene data show CDR1 as MDHEN and CDR2 as SYDVKM. The V gene lost 3 bases and the J gene lost 4 bases, with 18 bases spanning the gap. The CDR3 sequence is 16 residues long. CDR3: CASSFQGISIGTEAFF. For the CDR3, the DNA is TGTGCCAGCAGTTTTCAGGGGATCTCGATAGGCACTGAAGCTTTCTTT. The complete variable domain, with remaining parts taken from reference TRBV28 and TRBJ1-1, reads DVKVTQSSRYLVKRTGEKVFLECVQDMDHENMFWYRQDPGLGLRLIYFSYDVKMKEKGDIPEGYSVSREKKERFSLILESASTNQTSMYLCASSFQGISIGTEAFFGQGTRLTVV.

The V call is TRBV5-1, the J call TRBJ2-7; D not certain. Germline V CDR1 and CDR2: SGHRS, YFSETQ. The CDR3 is 14 residues long. Between the trimmed V and J ends, which lost 1 base and 4 bases, there was a span of 12 bases. CDR3 residues: CASSLSVDNYEQYF. DNA of the CDR3: TGCGCCAGCAGCTTGTCTGTTGACAATTACGAGCAGTACTTC.

This chain connects TRBV10-3 to TRBJ2-1; 13 bases line up with TRBD2. Germline loops: CDR1 ENHRY, CDR2 SYGVKD. J was trimmed by 9 bases and V by 2 bases; bases with no gene match: 4. The CDR3 has 15 amino acids. CDR3 DNA: TGTGCCATCAGTGAGGGACTAGCGGGAGTCGGTGAGCAGTTCTTC. Translation gives CAISEGLAGVGEQFF.

The rearrangement uses TRBV29-1 and TRBJ2-3; 9 nucleotides line up with TRBD2. Germline V gene lookup returns CDR1 SQVTM and CDR2 ANQGSEA. The CDR3 has 15 amino acids. J was trimmed by 3 bases and V by 5 bases; bases with no gene match: 9. The CDR3 spells CSVQTSGHYTDTQYF. The CDR3 DNA reads as TGCAGCGTTCAGACTAGCGGCCATTATACAGATACGCAGTATTTT.

This sequence joins TRBV5-4 and TRBJ2-1, with TRBD2 matching 9 bases. The J segment lost 6 bases and the V segment lost 6 bases, leaving 7 bases of the junction unmatched. CDR1 and CDR2 from the germline V gene are SGHNT and YYREEE (reference sequence). This CDR3 region has 14 residues. CDR3 protein: CASTWTSAANEQFF. For the CDR3, the DNA is TGTGCCAGCACCTGGACTAGCGCCGCCAATGAGCAGTTCTTC.

This clone was detected only once. V is TRBV11-2 and J is TRBJ1-2, with D possibly being TRBD1 (5 bases). The CDR3 runs to 18 residues. V lost 4 bases, J lost 7 bases, and 28 bases lay in between. From germline, CDR1 is SGHAT and CDR2 FQNNGV. DNA of the CDR3: TGTGCCAGCAGCTCCCTCCGGGGGATCAATGTTCCCATGGGTGGCTACACCTTC. Its translation is CASSSLRGINVPMGGYTF. The variable domain in full, with the rest retrieved from reference TRBV11-2 and TRBJ1-2, is EAGVAQSPRYKIIEKRQSVAFWCNPISGHATLYWYQQILGQGPKLLIQFQNNGVVDDSQLPKDRFSAERLKGVDSTLKIQPAKLEDSAVYLCASSSLRGINVPMGGYTFGSGTRLTVV.

This chain links TRBV7-2 with TRBJ2-2; 7 bases are a match to TRBD1. CDR1 and CDR2 (germline): SGHTA, FQGNSA. The CDR3 covers 16 residues. V dropped 6 bases and J dropped 1; count of bases not matched to a gene: 8. The CDR3 region is CASRPPGQRNTGELFF. The CDR3 bases are TGTGCCAGCAGGCCACCGGGACAGAGGAACACCGGGGAGCTGTTTTTT. The variable domain in full, completed from reference TRBV7-2 and TRBJ2-2, reads GAGVSQSPSNKVTEKGKDVELRCDPISGHTALYWYRQSLGQGLEFLIYFQGNSAPDKSGLPSDRFSAERTGGSVSTLTIQRTQQEDSAVYLCASRPPGQRNTGELFFGEGSRLTVL.

This clone turned up a few times. This chain links TRBV29-1 with TRBJ2-3; TRBD1 agrees at 9 bases. V dropped 4 bases and J dropped 1; count of bases not matched to a gene: 6. There are 15 residues in the CDR3. Germline values: CDR1 SQVTM, CDR2 ANQGSEA. The CDR3 spells CSVALGTGRTDTQYF. In DNA form, the CDR3 reads TGCAGCGTTGCTCTAGGGACAGGGCGCACAGATACGCAGTATTTT.

The J gene is TRBJ2-3, the V gene TRBV12-5, with no clear D. V gave up 0 bases and J gave up 4 bases, with 5 bases separating them. From germline, CDR1 is LGHNT and CDR2 FRNRAP. The CDR3 is 13 residues long. This CDR3 is CASGLVGADTQYF. The CDR3 region has the DNA TGTGCTAGTGGTTTGGTTGGGGCAGATACGCAGTATTTT.

The chain employs TRBV6-1 and TRBJ2-7; D is perhaps TRBD1 or TRBD2 (5 bases each). Trimming pared 8 bases from V and 2 bases from J, leaving 16 bases between. This CDR3 is 14 amino acids long. In germline, CDR1 is MNHNS, CDR2 SASEGT. CDR3: CASVSGTTTYEQYF. CDR3 in DNA: TGTGCCAGCGTCTCCGGGACGACCACCTACGAGCAGTACTTC.

The J gene is TRBJ2-7, the V gene TRBV9; D gene unclear. Deletions cut 0 bases from V and 2 bases from J, with 12 bases between. CDR3 length: 15 amino acids. Germline CDR1 and CDR2: SGDLS and YYNGEE. The DNA of the CDR3 is TGTGCCAGCAGCGTAGACAGTGACAATACCTACGAGCAGTACTTC. As protein: CASSVDSDNTYEQYF.